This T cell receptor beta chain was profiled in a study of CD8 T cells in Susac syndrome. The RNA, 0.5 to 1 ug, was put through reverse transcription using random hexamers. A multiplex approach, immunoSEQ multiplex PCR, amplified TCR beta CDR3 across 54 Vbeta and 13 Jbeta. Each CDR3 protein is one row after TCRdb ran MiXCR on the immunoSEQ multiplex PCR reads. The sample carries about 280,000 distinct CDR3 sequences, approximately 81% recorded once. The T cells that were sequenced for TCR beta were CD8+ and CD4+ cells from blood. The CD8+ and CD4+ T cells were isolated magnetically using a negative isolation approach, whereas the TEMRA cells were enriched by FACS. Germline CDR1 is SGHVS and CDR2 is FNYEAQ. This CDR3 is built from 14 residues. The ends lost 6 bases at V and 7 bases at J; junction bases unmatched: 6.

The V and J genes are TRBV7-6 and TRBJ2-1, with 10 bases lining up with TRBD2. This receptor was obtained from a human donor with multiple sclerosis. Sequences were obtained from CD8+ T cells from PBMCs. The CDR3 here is CASSAAGGLNEQFF. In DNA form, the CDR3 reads TGTGCCAGCAGTGCAGCGGGAGGGCTTAATGAGCAGTTCTTC. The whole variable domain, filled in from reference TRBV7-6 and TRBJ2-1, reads GAGVSQSPRYKVTKRGQDVALRCDPISGHVSLYWYRQALGQGPEFLTYFNYEAQQDKSGLPNDRFSAERPEGSISTLTIQRTEQRDSAMYRCASSAAGGLNEQFFGPGTRLTVL.